Below, 5 T cell receptor beta chains from the same sample are listed, as sequenced in a study of control samples from healthy donors and cancer patients. The method was immunoSEQ multiplex PCR; TCRdb's version includes in-frame clones alone and lacks a portion of them. Here the sample spans around 110,000 clones, about 93% being singletons. The sequenced sample was blood. These receptors all come from a man aged 25-40 years in good health.

The chain's CDR3 is CAWTGGSGANVLTF. Written as DNA, the CDR3 is TGTGCCTGGACAGGGGGCTCTGGGGCCAACGTCCTGACTTTC. The V and J genes are TRBV30 and TRBJ2-6; TRBD1 matches 7 bases. J was trimmed by 0 bases and V by 4 bases; bases with no gene match: 0. The CDR3 is made up of 14 amino acids. Germline values: CDR1 GTSNPN, CDR2 SVGIG (reference sequence).

This sequence joins TRBV23-1 and TRBJ1-2; 10 nucleotides match TRBD1. TRBV23-1 is identified as an open reading frame with a role that is uncertain. J was trimmed by 4 bases and V by 3 bases; bases with no gene match: 11. This CDR3 region has 17 residues. The DNA of the CDR3 is TGCGCCAGCAGTCACTTTAGTTTAGGGACAGGGGCCTATGGCTACACCTTC. It specifies CASSHFSLGTGAYGYTF.

The chain carries TRBV6-1 and TRBJ2-2; D is unresolved. V gave up 2 bases and J gave up 1 base, with 5 bases separating them. The CDR3 is made up of 14 amino acids. Germline CDR1 reads MNHNS; CDR2 reads SASEGT. The CDR3 DNA reads as TGTGCCAGCAGTGAACCAGGGAACACCGGGGAGCTGTTTTTT. Protein sequence: CASSEPGNTGELFF.

The genes are TRBV7-2 and TRBJ2-1; 8 bases align to TRBD2. The V gene end was trimmed by 6 bases and the J gene end by 1 base; junction bases not matched to a gene: 14. This CDR3 spans 18 amino acids. Germline CDR1 SGHTA, CDR2 FQGNSA. This CDR3 is CASRPRDSGVGSYNEQFF. CDR3 nucleotides: TGTGCCAGCAGGCCCCGGGATAGCGGGGTTGGGTCCTACAATGAGCAGTTCTTC. The variable domain in full, with the rest retrieved from reference TRBV7-2 and TRBJ2-1, is GAGVSQSPSNKVTEKGKDVELRCDPISGHTALYWYRQSLGQGLEFLIYFQGNSAPDKSGLPSDRFSAERTGGSVSTLTIQRTQQEDSAVYLCASRPRDSGVGSYNEQFFGPGTRLTVL.

This rearrangement joins TRBV6-5 to TRBJ1-4; 7 nucleotides line up with TRBD1. The germline V gene has CDR1 MNHEY and CDR2 SVGAGI. CDR3 length: 11 residues. V was pared by 4 bases and J by 10 bases, with 0 bases of the junction left unmatched. The CDR3 region has the DNA TGTGCCAGCAGTTCAGGGGGAAAACTGTTTTTT. This encodes CASSSGGKLFF.